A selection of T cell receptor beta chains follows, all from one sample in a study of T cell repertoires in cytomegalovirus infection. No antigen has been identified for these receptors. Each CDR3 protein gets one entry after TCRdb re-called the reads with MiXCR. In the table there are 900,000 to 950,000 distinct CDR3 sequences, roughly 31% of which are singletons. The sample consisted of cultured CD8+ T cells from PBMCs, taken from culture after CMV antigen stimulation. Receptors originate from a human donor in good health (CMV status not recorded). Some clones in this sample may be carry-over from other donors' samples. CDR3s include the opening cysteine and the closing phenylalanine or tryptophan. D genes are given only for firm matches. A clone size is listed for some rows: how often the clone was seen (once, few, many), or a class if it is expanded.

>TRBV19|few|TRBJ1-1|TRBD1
TGTGCCAGTAGTATAGCCCCGCTACAGGGGGCGAACACTGAAGCTTTCTTT
CASSIAPLQGANTEAFF
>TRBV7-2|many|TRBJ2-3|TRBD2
TGTGCCAGCAGCTCGACTAGCGGGAGGGCAGATACGCAGTATTTT
CASSSTSGRADTQYF
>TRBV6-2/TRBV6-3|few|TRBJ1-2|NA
TGTGCCAGCAGTTACCCAGGGGTATATGGCTACACCTTC
CASSYPGVYGYTF
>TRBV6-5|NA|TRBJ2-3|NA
TGTGCCAGCGACAGGGGCCGGGGGGGCACAGATACGCAGTATTTT
CASDRGRGGTDTQYF
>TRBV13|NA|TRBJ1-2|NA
TGTGCCAGCAGCTTTGGGAAGGGGTCTCACTATGGCTACACCTTC
CASSFGKGSHYGYTF
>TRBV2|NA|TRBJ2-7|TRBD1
TGTGCCAGCGGGGGGCGGGACAGGGGCTACGAGCAGTACTTC
CASGGRDRGYEQYF
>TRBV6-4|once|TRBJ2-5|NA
TGTGCCAGCAGTCCCTCTAGTAGAGAGACCCAGTACTTC
CASSPSSRETQYF
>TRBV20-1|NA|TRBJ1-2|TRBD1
TGCAGTGCTAGAGGGGAGACAGGGAATGGCTACACCTTC
CSARGETGNGYTF
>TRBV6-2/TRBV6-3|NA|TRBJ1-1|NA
TGTGCCAGCAGGAACAGAAAACACCCTCTGAACACTGAAGCTTTCTTT
CASRNRKHPLNTEAFF
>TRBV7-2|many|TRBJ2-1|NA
TGTGCCAGCAGCTTAGCGGGGCCCGAGCAGTTCTTC
CASSLAGPEQFF
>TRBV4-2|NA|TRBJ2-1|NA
TGTGCCAGCAGCGCCCTAACCTCCTATACCCTGGGCACCAAAGGTGAGCAGTTCTTC
CASSALTSYTLGTKGEQFF
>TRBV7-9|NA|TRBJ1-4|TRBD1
TGTGCCAGCAGCTTATTCGACAGGGGAGATGAAAAACTGTTTTTT
CASSLFDRGDEKLFF
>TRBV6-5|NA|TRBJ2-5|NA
TGTGCCAGCAGCGGGACACGGAGTTTGGAGACCCAGTACTTC
CASSGTRSLETQYF
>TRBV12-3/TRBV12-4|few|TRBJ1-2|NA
TGTGCCAGCAGTTTAACGGATGGCTACACCTTC
CASSLTDGYTF
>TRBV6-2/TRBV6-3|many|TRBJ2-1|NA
TGTGCCAGCAGTTACTCGCTGCCGAATGAGCAGTTCTTC
CASSYSLPNEQFF
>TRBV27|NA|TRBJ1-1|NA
TGTGCCAGCAGTTGGTCGGAACAGCGGAACACTGAAGCTTTCTTT
CASSWSEQRNTEAFF
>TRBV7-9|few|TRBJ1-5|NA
TGTGCCAGCAGCCCCAACGGGAACCAGCCCCAGCATTTT
CASSPNGNQPQHF
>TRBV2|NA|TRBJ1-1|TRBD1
TGTGCCAGCATGGACAGGGGGTGGATTTTCTTT
CASMDRGWIFF
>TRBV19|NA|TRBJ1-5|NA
TGTGCCAGTAGTGGGGGTATGACGCAGCCCCAGCATTTT
CASSGGMTQPQHF
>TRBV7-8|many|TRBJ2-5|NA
TGTGCCAGCAGCTCCACCCGGTCTGTTAAAGAGACCCAGTACTTC
CASSSTRSVKETQYF
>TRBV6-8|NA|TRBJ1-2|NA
TGTGCCAGCAGTTACTCAAGGTACCATAACTATGGCTACACCTTC
CASSYSRYHNYGYTF
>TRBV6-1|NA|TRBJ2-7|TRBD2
TGTGCCAGCAGAGGCCCGGGACTATCCTCCTACGAGCAGTACTTC
CASRGPGLSSYEQYF
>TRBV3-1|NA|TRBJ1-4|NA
TGTGCCAGCAGCCAAAGGGGCCAGGGGGAAAAACTGTTTTTT
CASSQRGQGEKLFF
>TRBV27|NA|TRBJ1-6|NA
TGTGCCAGCAGTTTGATGTGGTTCTGGTACGGTTCACCCCTCCACTTT
CASSLMWFWYGSPLHF
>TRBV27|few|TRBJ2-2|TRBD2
TGTGCCAGCAGGCCCGAGGGTCCGGGAGGGTCCGGGGAGCTGTTTTTT
CASRPEGPGGSGELFF
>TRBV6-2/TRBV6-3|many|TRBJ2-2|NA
TGTGCCAGCAGTTCCTTCAGAGGGGACGTCTCCGGGGAGCTGTTTTTT
CASSSFRGDVSGELFF
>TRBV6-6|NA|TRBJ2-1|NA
TGTGCCAGCATCTTACAGGGAAGGAGCAATGAGCAGTTCTTC
CASILQGRSNEQFF
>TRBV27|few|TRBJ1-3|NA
TGTGCCAGCAGTCTCACAACAGGGAGTGGAAACACCATATATTTT
CASSLTTGSGNTIYF
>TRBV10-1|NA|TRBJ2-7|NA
TGCGCCAGCGTGGACAGTTACGAGCAGTACTTC
CASVDSYEQYF
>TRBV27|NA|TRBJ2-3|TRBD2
TGTGCCAGCAGTTTACGGGGGGGGCTTACAGATACGCAGTATTTT
CASSLRGGLTDTQYF
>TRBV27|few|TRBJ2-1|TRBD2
TGTGCCAGCAGTCCTTATGGACTAGCGGGGAACAATGAGCAGTTCTTC
CASSPYGLAGNNEQFF
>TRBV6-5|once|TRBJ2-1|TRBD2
TGTGCCAGCATCGGGTCTAGCGGAGGTGATGAGCAGTTCTTC
CASIGSSGGDEQFF
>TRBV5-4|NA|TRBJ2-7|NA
TGTGCCAGCAGCTTCTCTTTGCGTGACGGGACGGGCCTAAACTACGAGCAGTACTTC
CASSFSLRDGTGLNYEQYF
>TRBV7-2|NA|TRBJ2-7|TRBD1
TGTGCCAGCAGCAAGGTACAGGGGGCCTCCTACGAGCAGTACTTC
CASSKVQGASYEQYF
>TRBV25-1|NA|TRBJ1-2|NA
TGTGCCAGCAGCGCTGGGACTTACTATGGCTACACCTTC
CASSAGTYYGYTF
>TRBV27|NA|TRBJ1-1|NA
TGTGCCAGCAGTTCCGCCGGCACTGAAGCTTTCTTT
CASSSAGTEAFF
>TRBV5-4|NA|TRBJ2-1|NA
TGTGCCAGCAGATCGAGGGACAATGAGCAGTTCTTC
CASRSRDNEQFF
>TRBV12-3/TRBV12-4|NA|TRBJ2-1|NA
TGTGCCAGCAGTATCCGGGGCCGTGATGAGCAGTTCTTC
CASSIRGRDEQFF
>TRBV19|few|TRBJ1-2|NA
TGTGCCAGTAGTATTTTCGCAGACCATGGCTACACCTTC
CASSIFADHGYTF
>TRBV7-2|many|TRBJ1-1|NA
TGTGCCAGCAGCCTACCGGGGGCAGGGAACACTGAAGCTTTCTTT
CASSLPGAGNTEAFF
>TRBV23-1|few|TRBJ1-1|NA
TGCGCCAGCAGTCCCGCTCGGGTCATGAACACTGAAGCTTTCTTT
CASSPARVMNTEAFF
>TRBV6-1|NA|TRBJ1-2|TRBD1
TGTGCCAGCAGTCACCCGGGACAGGACAACTTTAACTATGGCTACACCTTC
CASSHPGQDNFNYGYTF
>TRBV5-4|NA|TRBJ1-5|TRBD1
TGTGCCAGCAGCCGCGGGACAGCCTTTGGTCAGCCCCAGCATTTT
CASSRGTAFGQPQHF
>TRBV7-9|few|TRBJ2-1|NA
TGTGCCAGCAGCTTCGTAGGACAAGGAGAGCAGTTCTTC
CASSFVGQGEQFF
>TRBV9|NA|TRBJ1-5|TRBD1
TGTGCCAGCAGCGTAGGGGGACAGGGATATCCCCAGCATTTT
CASSVGGQGYPQHF
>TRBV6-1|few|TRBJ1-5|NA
TGTGCCAGCAGTGAAAACGTCAATCAGCCCCAGCATTTT
CASSENVNQPQHF
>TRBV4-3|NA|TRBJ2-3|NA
TGCGCCAGCAGGAAAGAACGGGATCGTCAAGATACGCAGTATTTT
CASRKERDRQDTQYF
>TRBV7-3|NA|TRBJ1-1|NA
TGTGCCAGCAGCTTCGGAAGTGGAGGCAACACTGAAGCTTTCTTT
CASSFGSGGNTEAFF